This TCR beta chain was obtained from a study of cytomegalovirus exposure and HLA in healthy donors. As for the study in general: Assignment to the Caucasian-associated ancestry cluster applied to around four fifths of the approximately 400 genotyped donors.

PCR amplification relied on 60 Vbeta primers (plus 13 Jbeta primers). Repertoires were generated with immunoSEQ multiplex PCR, while TCRdb's copy carries only in-frame clones and drops some. The sample shows roughly 150,000 clones, approximately 83% of them seen only once. A word on this clone: Its specificity is not known.

CDR1 SGHAT and CDR2 FQNNGV come from the germline V gene. The CDR3 is 14 residues long. V gave up 5 bases and J gave up 4 bases; unmatched junction bases: 2. Study conclusions and caveats: Despite most TCR sequences being rare, some public TCRs occurred in many donors. In a later analysis, most CMV-associated TCR beta chains appeared HLA-restricted. Upon later analysis, TCR association rates were observed to vary by HLA locus, being highest for DRB1 and lowest for HLA-C.

Sequenced material: PBMCs. This clonotype was obtained from a woman in her late teens or twenties in good health and CMV-seronegative. The chain joins TRBV11-2 to TRBJ2-3; the match to TRBD1 covers 11 bases. The CDR3 here is CASSTGQGADTQYF. The CDR3 nucleotides are TGTGCCAGCAGCACGGGACAGGGGGCAGATACGCAGTATTTT.